These 2 T cell receptor beta chains were sequenced from one sample in a study of CD4 and CD8 cells across lung adenocarcinoma regions. TCRdb itself ran the PCR reads through MiXCR, one entry per CDR3 protein. The sample yields about 11,000 distinct CDR3 sequences, approximately 50% seen once. The material sequenced was CD8+ T cells from the margin of a lung tumor. These receptors all stem from a male donor with lung adenocarcinoma. The CD4 and CD8 labels of this study may be unreliable.

This clonotype was seen at least ten times. The chain couples TRBV12-5 to TRBJ2-1; 9 bases are a match to TRBD1. The end of the DNA fits TRBJ2-7 better, so the J call may be wrong. Germline-derived CDR1 and CDR2 are LGHNT and FRNRAP. The CDR3 totals 16 residues. The CDR3 protein is CASVDRGRRWEVEQYF. The CDR3 DNA reads as TGTGCTAGTGTGGACAGGGGCCGACGGTGGGAGGTTGAGCAGTACTTC.

The chain combines TRBV9 with TRBJ2-1; D is unclear. The closer fit of TRBJ2-5 to the DNA end suggests the J call may be wrong. Germline values: CDR1 SGDLS, CDR2 YYNGEE. This CDR3 comprises 14 residues. The CDR3 bases are TGTGCCAGCAGCGTAGGGGTGCAGCAAGAGACCCAGTACTTC. Translated, it gives CASSVGVQQETQYF.